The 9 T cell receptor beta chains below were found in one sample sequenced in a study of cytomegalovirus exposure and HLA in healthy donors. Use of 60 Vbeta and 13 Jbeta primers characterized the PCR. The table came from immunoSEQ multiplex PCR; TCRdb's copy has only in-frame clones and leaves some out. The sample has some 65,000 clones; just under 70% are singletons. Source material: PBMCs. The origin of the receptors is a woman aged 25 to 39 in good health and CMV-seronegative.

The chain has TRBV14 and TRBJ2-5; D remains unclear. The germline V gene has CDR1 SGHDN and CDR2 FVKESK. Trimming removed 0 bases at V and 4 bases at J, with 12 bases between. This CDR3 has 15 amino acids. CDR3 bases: TGTGCCAGCAGCCAAGAGGTTTCTAGAAGAGAGACCCAGTACTTC. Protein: CASSQEVSRRETQYF.

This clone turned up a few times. In DNA form, the CDR3 reads TGTGCCAGCAGCCGCGACACAGGCGTAGAAGGCTACACCTTC. It yields the protein CASSRDTGVEGYTF. This rearrangement joins TRBV4-2 to TRBJ1-2; perhaps TRBD1 as D (5 bases). The V gene's germline CDR1 is LGHNA and CDR2 YNFKEQ. V lost 4 bases and J 8 bases, leaving 17 bases between the germline ends. The CDR3 runs 14 residues.

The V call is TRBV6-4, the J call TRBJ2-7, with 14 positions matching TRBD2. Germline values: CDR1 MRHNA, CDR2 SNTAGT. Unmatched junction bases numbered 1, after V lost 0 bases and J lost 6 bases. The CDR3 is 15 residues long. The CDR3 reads CASSDSTSGGAEQYF. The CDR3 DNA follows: TGTGCCAGCAGTGACTCGACTAGCGGGGGGGCCGAGCAGTACTTC.

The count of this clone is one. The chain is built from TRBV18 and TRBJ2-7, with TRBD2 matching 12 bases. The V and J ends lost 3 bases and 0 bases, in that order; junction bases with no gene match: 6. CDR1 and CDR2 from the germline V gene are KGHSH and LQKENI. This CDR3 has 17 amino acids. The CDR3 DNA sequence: TGTGCCAGCTCACCCTCTAGCGGGGGGGCCGGCTCCTACGAGCAGTACTTC. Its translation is CASSPSSGGAGSYEQYF.

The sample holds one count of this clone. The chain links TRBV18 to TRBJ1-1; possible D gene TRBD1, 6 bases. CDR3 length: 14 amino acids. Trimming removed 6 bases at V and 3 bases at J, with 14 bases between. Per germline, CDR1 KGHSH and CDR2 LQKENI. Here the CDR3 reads CASSLLDRYTEAFF. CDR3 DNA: TGTGCCAGCTCTCTCTTAGACAGGTACACTGAAGCTTTCTTT. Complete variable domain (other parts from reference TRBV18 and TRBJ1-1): NAGVMQNPRHLVRRRGQEARLRCSPMKGHSHVYWYRQLPEEGLKFMVYLQKENIIDESGMPKERFSAEFPKEGPSILRIQQVVRGDSAAYFCASSLLDRYTEAFFGQGTRLTVV.

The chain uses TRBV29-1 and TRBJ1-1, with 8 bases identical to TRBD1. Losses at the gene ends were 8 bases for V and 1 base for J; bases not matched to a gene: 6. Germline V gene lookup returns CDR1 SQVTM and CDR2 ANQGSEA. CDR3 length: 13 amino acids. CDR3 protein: CSLTGTGNTEAFF. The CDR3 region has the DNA TGCAGCTTAACCGGGACAGGGAACACTGAAGCTTTCTTT. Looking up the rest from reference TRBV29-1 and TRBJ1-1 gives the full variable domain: SAVISQKPSRDICQRGTSLTIQCQVDSQVTMMFWYRQQPGQSLTLIATANQGSEATYESGFVIDKFPISRPNLTFSTLTVSNMSPEDSSIYLCSLTGTGNTEAFFGQGTRLTVV.

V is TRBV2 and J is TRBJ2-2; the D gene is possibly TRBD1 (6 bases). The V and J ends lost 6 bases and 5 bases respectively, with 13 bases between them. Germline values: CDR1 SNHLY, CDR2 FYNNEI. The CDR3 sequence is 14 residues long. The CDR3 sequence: CASSLLGHTGELFF. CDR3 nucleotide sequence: TGTGCCAGCAGCCTTCTGGGACATACCGGGGAGCTGTTTTTT.

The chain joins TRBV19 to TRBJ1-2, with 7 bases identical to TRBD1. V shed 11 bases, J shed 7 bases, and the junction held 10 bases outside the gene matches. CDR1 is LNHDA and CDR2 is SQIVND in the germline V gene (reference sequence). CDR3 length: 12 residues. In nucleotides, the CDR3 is TGTGCCGAGGGACAGTTTCCCGGTGGCTACACCTTC. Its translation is CAEGQFPGGYTF.

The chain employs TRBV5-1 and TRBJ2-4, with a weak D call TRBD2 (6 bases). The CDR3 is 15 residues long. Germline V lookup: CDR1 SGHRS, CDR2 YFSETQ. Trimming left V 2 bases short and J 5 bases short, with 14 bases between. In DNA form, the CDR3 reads TGCGCCAGCAGCTTTAAAGGCCCGGGGGAAAACATTCAGTACTTC. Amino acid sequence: CASSFKGPGENIQYF.